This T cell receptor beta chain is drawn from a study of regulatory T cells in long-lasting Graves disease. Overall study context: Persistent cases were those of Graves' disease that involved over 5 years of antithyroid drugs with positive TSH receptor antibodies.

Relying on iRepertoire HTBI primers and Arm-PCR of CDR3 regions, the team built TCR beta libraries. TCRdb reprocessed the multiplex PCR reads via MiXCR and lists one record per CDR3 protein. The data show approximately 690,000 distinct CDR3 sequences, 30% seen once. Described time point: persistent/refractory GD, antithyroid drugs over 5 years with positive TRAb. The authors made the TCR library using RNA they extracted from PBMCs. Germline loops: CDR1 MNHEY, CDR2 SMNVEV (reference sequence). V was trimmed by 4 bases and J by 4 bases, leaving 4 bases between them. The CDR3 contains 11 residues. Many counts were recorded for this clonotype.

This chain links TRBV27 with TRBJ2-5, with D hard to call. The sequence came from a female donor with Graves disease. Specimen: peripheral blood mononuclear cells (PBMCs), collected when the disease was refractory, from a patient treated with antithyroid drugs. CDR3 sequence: CASSWAETQYF. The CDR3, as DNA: TGTGCCAGCAGTTGGGCAGAGACCCAGTACTTC.